The 21 T cell receptor beta chains below all came from one sample that was sequenced in a study of blood T cell repertoires in COVID-19. The protocol was immunoSEQ multiplex PCR, while the TCRdb copy is restricted to in-frame clones and leaves out a portion. The sample contains some 200,000 clones, around 83% of which appear only once. The sample consisted of peripheral blood. The receptors were sampled from a woman aged 70-85 years with COVID-19, enrolled during active disease.

This rearrangement joins TRBV18 to TRBJ1-5, with TRBD1 as a possible D gene (6 bases). This CDR3 is built from 16 residues. The germline V and J ends were trimmed by 4 bases and 3 bases, with 16 bases remaining between them. Germline values: CDR1 KGHSH, CDR2 LQKENI. CDR3: CASSLSTGRNNQPQHF. The CDR3 DNA follows: TGTGCCAGCTCACTCAGTACAGGGCGTAACAATCAGCCCCAGCATTTT.

In regard to this clone: Within the sample, other DNA sequences also encode this same CDR3. The CDR3 DNA sequence: TGTGCCAGTAGTAGAGACAGCTATGGCTACACCTTC. As protein: CASSRDSYGYTF. The chain links TRBV19 to TRBJ1-2, with D maybe TRBD1 (5 bases). This CDR3 is built from 12 residues. Trimming removed 4 bases at V and 4 bases at J, with 7 bases between. Germline CDR1 reads LNHDA; CDR2 reads SQIVND (reference sequence).

The rearrangement joins TRBV7-9 to TRBJ1-5; no firm D call. The germline V and J ends were trimmed by 3 bases and 5 bases, with 5 bases remaining between them. Per the germline V gene, CDR1 is SEHNR and CDR2 is FQNEAQ (reference sequence). This CDR3 contains 12 residues. The CDR3 loop is CASSFSDQPQHF. The CDR3 DNA reads TGTGCCAGCAGCTTTTCGGATCAGCCCCAGCATTTT. The full variable domain, in which reference TRBV7-9 and TRBJ1-5 provide the parts outside the CDR3, is DTGVSQNPRHKITKRGQNVTFRCDPISEHNRLYWYRQTLGQGPEFLTYFQNEAQLEKSRLLSDRFSAERPKGSFSTLEIQRTEQGDSAMYLCASSFSDQPQHFGDGTRLSIL.

The rearrangement links TRBV6-4 to TRBJ1-6; D is unclear. The CDR3 has 15 residues. Trimming stripped 8 bases from V and 9 bases from J, with 20 bases between. Germline assignment: CDR1 MRHNA and CDR2 SNTAGT. The CDR3 is CASGGKSRRGSPLHF. CDR3 nucleotide sequence: TGTGCCAGCGGAGGGAAATCTCGTCGCGGTTCACCCCTCCACTTT.

V and J are TRBV30 and TRBJ2-1; D is unclear. Trimming stripped 2 bases from V and 8 bases from J, with 16 bases between. This CDR3 region has 14 residues. From germline, CDR1 is GTSNPN and CDR2 SVGIG (reference sequence). This chain's CDR3 is CAWSRQAGYDEQFF. CDR3 bases: TGTGCCTGGAGTAGGCAGGCTGGTTACGATGAGCAGTTCTTC.

V usage is TRBV19 and J usage is TRBJ2-7; 10 bases align to TRBD2. The CDR3 length is 15 residues. Germline V CDR1 and CDR2: LNHDA, SQIVND (reference sequence). V lost 6 bases, J lost 6 bases, and 11 bases stayed unmatched. CDR3 loop: CASSRTSGTVGEQYF. The CDR3 bases are TGTGCCAGTAGCCGTACTAGCGGGACTGTCGGCGAGCAGTACTTC.

The chain combines TRBV4-3 with TRBJ1-1; the D gene is possibly TRBD1 (5 bases). Germline V gene data show CDR1 as LGHNA and CDR2 as YSLEER. The CDR3 is 14 amino acids. The V end lost 5 bases, the J end lost 6 bases, and 16 bases lay between the germline ends. This CDR3 reads CASSKTVFDAEAFF. The CDR3 nucleotides read TGCGCCAGCAGCAAGACAGTGTTCGACGCTGAAGCTTTCTTT.

The chain links TRBV6-2 or TRBV6-3 to TRBJ1-4; no reliable D call. The CDR3 has 12 residues. Trimming removed 2 bases from V and 12 bases from J, with 10 bases in between. The germline gives CDR1 MNHEY, CDR2 SVGEGT. CDR3 coding DNA: TGTGCCAGCAGTTACAACAGACAAGAACTGTTTTTT. This encodes CASSYNRQELFF.

This rearrangement joins TRBV12-3 or TRBV12-4 to TRBJ2-5, with D tentatively TRBD1 (6 bases). Trimming cost V 0 bases and J 5 bases, with 7 bases left between them. The CDR3 runs to 13 residues. The DNA of the CDR3 is TGTGCCAGCAGTTTAGCAAGGGGGGAGACCCAGTACTTC. Translated, it gives CASSLARGETQYF.

The chain couples TRBV19 to TRBJ1-5; 11 bases are shared with TRBD1. V lost 6 bases to trimming and J lost 2 bases; unmatched junction nucleotides: 6. The CDR3 loop spans 16 amino acids. The V gene's germline CDR1 is LNHDA and CDR2 SQIVND (reference sequence). The CDR3 spells CASSKDRGRGNQPQHF. CDR3 in DNA: TGTGCCAGTAGCAAGGACAGGGGGCGAGGCAATCAGCCCCAGCATTTT.

The rearrangement joins TRBV12-2 to TRBJ1-2; the tabulated D call, TRBD1, remains unverified against the DNA. TRBV12-2 is an annotated pseudogene. This CDR3 comprises 18 residues. The CDR3: CASRQKGDCTGQIYGYTF. In DNA, the CDR3 is TGTGCAAGTCGCCAGAAGGGAGATTGTACGGGACAGATCTATGGCTACACCTTC.

The J gene is TRBJ2-7, the V gene TRBV11-2, with D possibly matching TRBD1 (5 bases). The CDR3 covers 15 residues. Germline CDR1 is SGHAT and CDR2 is FQNNGV. Trimming took 5 bases from V and 1 from J, leaving 15 bases between them. The CDR3 spells CASSISRVESYEQYF. CDR3 bases: TGTGCCAGCAGCATTAGCAGGGTGGAATCCTACGAGCAGTACTTC. Together with reference TRBV11-2 and TRBJ2-7, the CDR3 gives the full variable domain: EAGVAQSPRYKIIEKRQSVAFWCNPISGHATLYWYQQILGQGPKLLIQFQNNGVVDDSQLPKDRFSAERLKGVDSTLKIQPAKLEDSAVYLCASSISRVESYEQYFGPGTRLTVT.

The V and J genes are TRBV5-4 and TRBJ2-2; the D is unclear. CDR3 length: 14 residues. Between the trimmed V and J ends, which lost 4 bases and 5 bases, there was a span of 12 bases. Germline values: CDR1 SGHNT, CDR2 YYREEE (reference sequence). Written as DNA, the CDR3 is TGTGCCAGCAGCGACTCGAGAGTAACCGGGGAGCTGTTTTTT. Translated: CASSDSRVTGELFF.

This chain joins TRBV15 and TRBJ1-1; D call uncertain. V was pared by 2 bases and J by 4 bases, with 14 bases between. The CDR3 is 15 residues long. Germline assignment: CDR1 LNHNV and CDR2 YYDKDF (reference sequence). The CDR3 loop is CATSRQDQPGTEAFF. In DNA form, the CDR3 reads TGTGCCACCAGCAGACAGGATCAACCTGGCACTGAAGCTTTCTTT.

The V and J genes are TRBV5-1 and TRBJ2-2; D is unresolved. This CDR3 has 12 residues. Germline V gene sequence: CDR1 SGHRS, CDR2 YFSETQ. Between the trimmed V and J ends, which lost 3 bases and 7 bases, there was a span of 7 bases. The CDR3 spells CASSWASGELFF. For the CDR3, the DNA is TGCGCCAGCAGCTGGGCCAGCGGGGAGCTGTTTTTT.

This chain joins TRBV19 and TRBJ1-5, with D possibly TRBD1 on 6 matching bases. The CDR3 extends over 15 amino acids. CDR1 and CDR2 (germline): LNHDA, SQIVND (reference sequence). V shed 7 bases and J shed 0 bases, with 13 bases lying between them. In nucleotides, the CDR3 is TGTGCCAGTACCCGGACAGCTAATAGCAATCAGCCCCAGCATTTT. It specifies CASTRTANSNQPQHF. Complete variable domain (other parts from reference TRBV19 and TRBJ1-5): DGGITQSPKYLFRKEGQNVTLSCEQNLNHDAMYWYRQDPGQGLRLIYYSQIVNDFQKGDIAEGYSVSREKKESFPLTVTSAQKNPTAFYLCASTRTANSNQPQHFGDGTRLSIL.

This clone is a singleton in its sample. The V and J genes are TRBV7-2 and TRBJ2-3, with 7 positions matching TRBD2. V shed 0 bases and J 5 bases; nucleotides not matched to a gene: 5. The CDR3 length is 15 residues. The germline V gene encodes CDR1 SGHTA and CDR2 FQGNSA. The CDR3 region has the DNA TGTGCCAGCAGCTTAGCGGGAGGGCCTGGAGATACGCAGTATTTT. Protein product: CASSLAGGPGDTQYF.

This chain links TRBV14 with TRBJ1-6, with TRBD1 matching over 8 bases. V lost 3 bases and J lost 9; bases outside the gene matches: 4. Germline-derived CDR1 and CDR2 are SGHDN and FVKESK. The CDR3 length is 14 residues. DNA of the CDR3: TGTGCCAGCAGCCAGACAGGGGCGCGTTCACCCCTCCACTTT. This sequence encodes CASSQTGARSPLHF.

V is TRBV5-4 and J is TRBJ1-5; tentatively, D is TRBD1 (6 bases). The CDR3 is 14 amino acids. V shed 2 bases and J shed 2 bases, with 8 bases lying between them. The germline V gene has CDR1 SGHNT and CDR2 YYREEE (reference sequence). This CDR3 reads CASSLQGGNQPQHF. DNA of the CDR3: TGTGCCAGCAGCTTACAGGGTGGCAATCAGCCCCAGCATTTT.

This clone was observed a handful of times. V is TRBV11-2 and J is TRBJ2-7; D gene unclear. Germline CDR1 is SGHAT and CDR2 is FQNNGV. V gave up 2 bases and J gave up 3 bases, with 8 bases separating them. This CDR3 spans 13 amino acids. CDR3 DNA sequence: TGTGCCAGCAGCTTAATACCAGGCTACGAGCAGTACTTC. Translation: CASSLIPGYEQYF. Variable domain in full (rest from reference TRBV11-2 and TRBJ2-7): EAGVAQSPRYKIIEKRQSVAFWCNPISGHATLYWYQQILGQGPKLLIQFQNNGVVDDSQLPKDRFSAERLKGVDSTLKIQPAKLEDSAVYLCASSLIPGYEQYFGPGTRLTVT.

The chain uses TRBV5-1 and TRBJ2-7; 8 nucleotides match TRBD1. This CDR3 has 14 amino acids. The V gene's germline CDR1 is SGHRS and CDR2 YFSETQ. With 3 bases clipped from V and 1 base from J, the junction kept 3 bases outside the gene matches. CDR3 coding DNA: TGCGCCAGCAGCTCGGGGGACAGGTCCTACGAGCAGTACTTC. It translates to CASSSGDRSYEQYF.